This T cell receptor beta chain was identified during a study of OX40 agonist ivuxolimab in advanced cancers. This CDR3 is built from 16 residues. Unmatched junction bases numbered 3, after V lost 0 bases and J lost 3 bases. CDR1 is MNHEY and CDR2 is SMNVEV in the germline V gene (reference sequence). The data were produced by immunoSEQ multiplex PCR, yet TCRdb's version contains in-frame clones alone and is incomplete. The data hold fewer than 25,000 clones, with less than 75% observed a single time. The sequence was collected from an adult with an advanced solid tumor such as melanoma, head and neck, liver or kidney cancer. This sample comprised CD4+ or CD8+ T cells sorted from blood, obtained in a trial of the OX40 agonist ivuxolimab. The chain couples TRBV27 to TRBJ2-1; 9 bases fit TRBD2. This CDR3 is CASSLSRGRVYNEQFF. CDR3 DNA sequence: TGTGCCAGCAGTTTATCTCGCGGGAGGGTCTACAATGAGCAGTTCTTC.